This TCR beta chain came from a study of metastatic and nonmetastatic thyroid tumors. Across the study: Where malignant and benign thyroid patients were concerned, repertoires were compared across blood and tumor or nodule tissue.

TCRdb re-called clones from the PCR reads using MiXCR. The table lists about 16,000 clones, around 25% of them singletons. V dropped 5 bases and J dropped 5 bases, with 13 bases sitting between them. CDR1 and CDR2 (germline): MNHEY, SMNVEV (reference sequence). This CDR3 has 14 residues. Before thyroid surgery, none of the patients had received any treatment. This clone has only a few counts. Antigen unknown. Study results and limitations: Significantly greater TCR beta diversity was reportedly found in malignant thyroid tumors than in benign nodules (in blood and tumor).

The sequenced sample was adjacent normal tissue. The rearrangement joins TRBV27 to TRBJ2-1; the D gene is possibly TRBD2 (6 bases). The clonotype comes from a female donor with papillary thyroid cancer or a benign thyroid nodule (not recorded which). Some clones in this sample may be carry-over from other donors' samples. The CDR3 DNA reads as TGTGCCAGCAGTAACGGACTAACAAACAATGAGCAGTTCTTC. This encodes CASSNGLTNNEQFF.